Reported below is one T cell receptor (beta chain). This entry belongs to a study of response to subunit inactivated influenza vaccine. Germline-derived CDR1 and CDR2 are SGHNT and YENEEA. The CDR3 is 14 amino acids. V was shortened by 3 bases and J by 5 bases, with 10 bases between the two germline ends. TCRdb re-called the RT-PCR reads with MiXCR, one entry per CDR3 protein. This table holds over 400,000 distinct CDR3 sequences, roughly 13% found once. The starting material was PBMCs from blood, obtained about 6 weeks after vaccination. The origin of this receptor is a man between 50 and 59 years old who received an inactivated influenza vaccine. The chain carries TRBV11-3 and TRBJ2-2, with D uncertain. The CDR3 protein is CASSFTGRTGELFF. The CDR3 DNA sequence: TGTGCCAGCAGCTTTACTGGTAGGACCGGGGAGCTGTTTTTT.